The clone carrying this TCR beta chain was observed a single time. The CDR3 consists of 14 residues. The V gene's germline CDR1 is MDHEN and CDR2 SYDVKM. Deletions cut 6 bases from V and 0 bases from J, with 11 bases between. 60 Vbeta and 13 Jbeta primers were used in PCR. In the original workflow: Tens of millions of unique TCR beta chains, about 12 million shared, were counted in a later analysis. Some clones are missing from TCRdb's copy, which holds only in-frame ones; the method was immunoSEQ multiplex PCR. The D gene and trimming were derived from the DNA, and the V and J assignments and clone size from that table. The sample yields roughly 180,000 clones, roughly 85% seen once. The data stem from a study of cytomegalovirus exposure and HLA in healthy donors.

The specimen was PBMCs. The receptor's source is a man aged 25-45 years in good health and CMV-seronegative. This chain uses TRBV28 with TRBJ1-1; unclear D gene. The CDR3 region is CASRPTAVNTEAFF. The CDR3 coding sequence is TGTGCCAGCAGACCTACAGCGGTGAACACTGAAGCTTTCTTT.